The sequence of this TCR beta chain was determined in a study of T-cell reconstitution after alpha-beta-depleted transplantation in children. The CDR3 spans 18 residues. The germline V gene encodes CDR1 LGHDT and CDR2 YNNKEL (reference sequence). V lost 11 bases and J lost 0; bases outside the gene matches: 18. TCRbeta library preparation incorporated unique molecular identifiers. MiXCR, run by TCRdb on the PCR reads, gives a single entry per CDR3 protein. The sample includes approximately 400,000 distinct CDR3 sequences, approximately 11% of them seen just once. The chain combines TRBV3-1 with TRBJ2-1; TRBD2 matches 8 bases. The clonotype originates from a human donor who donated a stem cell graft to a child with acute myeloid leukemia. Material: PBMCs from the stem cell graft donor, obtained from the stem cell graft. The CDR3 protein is CASSQDDPAGASYNEQFF. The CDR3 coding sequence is TGTGCCTCCTCCCAAGACGACCCAGCGGGGGCCTCCTACAATGAGCAGTTCTTC.